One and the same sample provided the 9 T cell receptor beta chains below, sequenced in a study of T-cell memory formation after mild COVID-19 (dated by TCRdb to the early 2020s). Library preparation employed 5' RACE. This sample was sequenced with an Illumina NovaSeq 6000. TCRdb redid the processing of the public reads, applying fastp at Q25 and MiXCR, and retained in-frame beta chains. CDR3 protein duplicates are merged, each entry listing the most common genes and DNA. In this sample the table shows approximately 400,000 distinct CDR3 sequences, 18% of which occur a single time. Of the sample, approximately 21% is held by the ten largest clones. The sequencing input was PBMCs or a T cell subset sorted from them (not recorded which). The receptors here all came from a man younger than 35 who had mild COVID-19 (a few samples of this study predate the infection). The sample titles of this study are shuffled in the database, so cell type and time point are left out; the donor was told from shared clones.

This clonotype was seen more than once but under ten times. CDR3: CASQLAGGRSYNEQFF. CDR3 DNA: TGTGCCAGCCAACTAGCGGGGGGCCGCTCCTACAATGAGCAGTTCTTC. The rearrangement links TRBV12-3 or TRBV12-4 to TRBJ2-1; 12 nucleotides align to TRBD2. V was pared by 8 bases and J by 0 bases, with 5 bases of the junction left unmatched. The CDR3 extends over 16 amino acids.

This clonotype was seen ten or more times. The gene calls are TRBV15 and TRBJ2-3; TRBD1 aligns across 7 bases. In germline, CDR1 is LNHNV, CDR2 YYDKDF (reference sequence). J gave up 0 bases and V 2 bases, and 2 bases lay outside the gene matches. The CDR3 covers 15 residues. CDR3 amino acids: CATSRTGQSTDTQYF. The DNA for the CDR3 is TGTGCCACCAGCAGAACGGGACAGAGCACAGATACGCAGTATTTT. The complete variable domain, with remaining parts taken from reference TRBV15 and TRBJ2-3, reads DAMVIQNPRYQVTQFGKPVTLSCSQTLNHNVMYWYQQKSSQAPKLLFHYYDKDFNNEADTPDNFQSRRPNTSFCFLDIRSPGLGDTAMYLCATSRTGQSTDTQYFGPGTRLTVL.

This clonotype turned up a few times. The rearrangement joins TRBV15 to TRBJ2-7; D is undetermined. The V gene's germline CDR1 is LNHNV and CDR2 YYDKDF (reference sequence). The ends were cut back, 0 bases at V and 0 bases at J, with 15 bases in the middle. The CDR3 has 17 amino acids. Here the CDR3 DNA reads TGTGCCACCAGCAGAGATTCTGGGCTGCAGAGCTCCTACGAGCAGTACGTC. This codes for CATSRDSGLQSSYEQYV.

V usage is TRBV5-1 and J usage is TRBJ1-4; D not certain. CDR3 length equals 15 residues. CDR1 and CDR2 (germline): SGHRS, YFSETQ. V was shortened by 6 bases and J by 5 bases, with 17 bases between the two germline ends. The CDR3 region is CASNEGNRNNEKLFF. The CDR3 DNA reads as TGCGCCAGCAACGAAGGCAACAGAAACAATGAAAAACTGTTTTTT.

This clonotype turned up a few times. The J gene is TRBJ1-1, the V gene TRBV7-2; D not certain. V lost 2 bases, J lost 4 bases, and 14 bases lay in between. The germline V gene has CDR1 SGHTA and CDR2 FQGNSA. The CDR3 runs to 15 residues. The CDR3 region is CASSLLRALSTEAFF. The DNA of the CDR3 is TGTGCCAGCAGCTTATTAAGGGCTTTGAGCACTGAAGCTTTCTTT.

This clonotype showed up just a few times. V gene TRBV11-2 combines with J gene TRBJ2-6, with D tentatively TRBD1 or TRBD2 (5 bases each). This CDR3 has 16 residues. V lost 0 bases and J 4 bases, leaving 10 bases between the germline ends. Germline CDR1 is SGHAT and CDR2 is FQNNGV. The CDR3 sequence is CASSLDEGDGANVLTF. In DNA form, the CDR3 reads TGTGCCAGCAGCTTAGATGAAGGGGACGGGGCCAACGTCCTGACTTTC.

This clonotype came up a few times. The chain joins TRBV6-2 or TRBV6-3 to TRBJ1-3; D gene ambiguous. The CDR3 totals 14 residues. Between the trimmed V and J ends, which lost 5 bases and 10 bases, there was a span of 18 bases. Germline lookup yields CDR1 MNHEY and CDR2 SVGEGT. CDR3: CASSRISAAWTIYF. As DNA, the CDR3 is TGTGCCAGCAGTCGGATTTCCGCGGCTTGGACCATATATTTT.

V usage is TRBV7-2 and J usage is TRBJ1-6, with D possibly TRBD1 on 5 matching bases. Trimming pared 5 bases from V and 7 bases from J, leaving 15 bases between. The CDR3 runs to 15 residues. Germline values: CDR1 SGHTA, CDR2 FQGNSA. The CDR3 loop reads CASSIQGGGNSPLHF. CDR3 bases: TGTGCCAGCAGCATCCAGGGCGGCGGGAATTCACCCCTCCACTTT.

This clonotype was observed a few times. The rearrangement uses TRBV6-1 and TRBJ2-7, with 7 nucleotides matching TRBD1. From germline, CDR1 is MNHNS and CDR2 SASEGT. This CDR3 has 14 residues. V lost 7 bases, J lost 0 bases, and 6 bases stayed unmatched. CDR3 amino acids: CASINRGLSYEQYF. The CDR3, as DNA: TGTGCCAGCATTAACAGGGGCCTCTCCTACGAGCAGTACTTC.